This section outlines one T cell receptor (beta chain) sequence together with its context. The sample is drawn from a study of blood T cell repertoires in COVID-19. Recovery meant two consecutive negative NP/OP PCR tests, professional clearance, or resolved symptoms. The length of the CDR3 is 15 residues. Germline lookup yields CDR1 SGHTA and CDR2 FQGNSA. V was clipped by 5 bases and J by 2 bases; unmatched bases: 6. Only in-frame clones appear in the TCRdb table, and some are missing; sequencing was by immunoSEQ multiplex PCR. The sample has about 240,000 clones, 80% to 90% seen once. This TCR derives from a woman between 25 and 40 years old who had recovered from COVID-19. Sequencing input: PBMCs or T cells enriched from blood (not recorded which). V is TRBV7-2 and J is TRBJ2-7, with 10 bases aligning to TRBD2. Here the CDR3 DNA reads TGTGCCAGCAGCCTCGGACTAGCGGAGACCTACGAGCAGTACTTC. Protein sequence: CASSLGLAETYEQYF.